These T cell receptor beta chains were read from a single sample in a study of shared clonotypes between healthy human individuals. Libraries were prepared by immunoSEQ multiplex PCR; TCRdb keeps only in-frame clonotypes and omits some of them. The sample carries around 1 million clones, roughly 72% recorded once. The specimen sequenced was memory CD4+ T cells sorted from blood. The receptors originated from a man younger than 30 in good health. Both conserved end residues are part of each CDR3. D genes are given only for firm matches. Size is omitted from some rows. Given values are once, few, many or a class for expanded clones.

.	TRBV2	TRBJ1-2	TRBD1	13	CASSGQTNYGYTF	TGTGCCAGCTCGGGACAGACGAACTATGGCTACACCTTC
few	TRBV29-1	TRBJ1-2	TRBD1	14	CSAISGTGGGGYTF	TGCAGCGCCATCTCCGGGACAGGGGGCGGTGGCTACACCTTC
.	TRBV7-9	TRBJ1-5	.	13	CASSLGSAQPQHF	TGTGCCAGCAGCTTAGGGTCCGCTCAGCCCCAGCATTTT
.	TRBV18	TRBJ1-1	.	16	CASSIQKFELTTEAFF	TGTGCCAGCTCAATACAGAAGTTCGAACTTACCACTGAAGCTTTCTTT
many	TRBV2	TRBJ1-4	.	13	CASTRAFGEKLFF	TGTGCCAGCACAAGGGCCTTCGGTGAAAAACTGTTTTTT
.	TRBV6-6	TRBJ2-1	.	13	CASSYSEGGEQFF	TGTGCCAGCAGTTACTCTGAAGGCGGGGAGCAGTTCTTC
once	TRBV4-1	TRBJ1-2	.	15	CASSKSSAEGYGYTF	TGCGCCAGCAGTAAATCCTCGGCGGAGGGCTATGGCTACACCTTC
.	TRBV7-2	TRBJ1-3	TRBD1	17	CASSLDTRTGPGNTIYF	TGTGCCAGCAGCTTGGATACTAGGACAGGGCCTGGAAACACCATATATTTT
.	TRBV7-2	TRBJ2-5	.	13	CASSLERGETQYF	TGTGCCAGCAGCTTAGAGAGAGGGGAGACCCAGTACTTC
.	TRBV11-2	TRBJ1-1	.	15	CASSLEFGKNTEAFF	TGTGCCAGCAGCTTAGAATTCGGGAAGAACACTGAAGCTTTCTTT
.	TRBV2	TRBJ1-4	.	13	CASSEWSSEKLFF	TGTGCCAGCAGTGAATGGTCGAGTGAAAAACTGTTTTTT
.	TRBV9	TRBJ1-5	TRBD1	15	CASSPTGTANQPQHF	TGTGCCAGCAGTCCTACCGGGACAGCCAATCAGCCCCAGCATTTT
.	TRBV4-1	TRBJ1-4	.	14	CASSQVGGSEKLFF	TGCGCCAGCAGCCAAGTAGGGGGGAGTGAAAAACTGTTTTTT
.	TRBV18	TRBJ1-1	TRBD1	18	CASSPYWTGAGVGTEAFF	TGTGCCAGCTCACCATACTGGACAGGCGCAGGGGTCGGGACTGAAGCTTTCTTT
.	TRBV18	TRBJ1-1	.	14	CASSPKARNTEAFF	TGTGCCAGCTCACCAAAAGCTCGGAACACTGAAGCTTTCTTT
.	TRBV5-1	TRBJ1-1	.	13	CASSQGAATEAFF	TGCGCCAGCAGTCAAGGGGCGGCCACTGAAGCTTTCTTT
once	TRBV30	TRBJ1-2	.	14	CACTSGQTNYGYTF	TGTGCCTGTACCTCGGGCCAAACTAACTATGGCTACACCTTC
.	TRBV2	TRBJ1-1	TRBD1	13	CATLRDRGTEAFF	TGTGCCACACTCCGGGACAGGGGAACTGAAGCTTTCTTT
few	TRBV7-3	TRBJ1-1	.	13	CASSSQGNTEAFF	TGTGCCAGCAGCTCACAGGGTAACACTGAAGCTTTCTTT
.	TRBV6-5	TRBJ1-5	.	15	CASSPAQGFNQPQHF	TGTGCCAGCAGCCCTGCTCAAGGATTCAATCAGCCCCAGCATTTT